Below, 24 T cell receptor beta chains from the same sample are listed, as sequenced in a study of early T cells in non-severe SARS-CoV-2 infection. TCRdb passed the 5' RACE reads through MiXCR, listing each CDR3 protein once. The top ten hold approximately 6.3% of the sample, which has 45,000 to 50,000 distinct CDR3 sequences, 6.2% seen once. The sample consisted of whole blood, taken at baseline. The origin of the receptors is an adult who was a healthcare worker with PCR-confirmed SARS-CoV-2 infection or an uninfected control (not recorded which).

The chain recombines TRBV29-1 with TRBJ2-1; 10 bases align to TRBD2. From germline, CDR1 is SQVTM and CDR2 ANQGSEA. With 3 bases clipped from V and 9 bases from J, the junction kept 8 bases outside the gene matches. The CDR3 has 14 amino acids. In nucleotides, the CDR3 is TGCAGCGTTGAGGTCCTAGCGGGAGTGAGTGAGCAGTTCTTC. This encodes CSVEVLAGVSEQFF.

This clonotype was seen at least ten times. The chain combines TRBV19 with TRBJ2-2, with 9 nucleotides matching TRBD1. The V and J ends lost 3 bases and 7 bases, in that order; junction bases with no gene match: 9. Germline V CDR1 and CDR2: LNHDA, SQIVND (reference sequence). This CDR3 has 16 amino acids. CDR3 sequence reads: CASSMGSGTGYGELFF. For the CDR3, the DNA is TGTGCCAGTAGTATGGGTTCCGGGACAGGGTACGGGGAGCTGTTTTTT.

In this sample, this clonotype turned up many times. This chain connects TRBV7-9 to TRBJ1-1; D unresolved. V shed 7 bases and J shed 2 bases, with 8 bases lying between them. The length of the CDR3 is 12 residues. Germline CDR1 and CDR2: SEHNR and FQNEAQ (reference sequence). For the CDR3, the DNA is TGTGCCAGCACCCGGCCAAACACTGAAGCTTTCTTT. Translation gives CASTRPNTEAFF.

The chain joins TRBV18 to TRBJ1-1; D ambiguous. Per the germline V gene, CDR1 is KGHSH and CDR2 is LQKENI. V lost 3 bases, J lost 5 bases, and 31 bases lay in between. The CDR3 runs to 20 residues. The CDR3: CASSPSEGRHPVAAGTEAFF. In nucleotides, the CDR3 is TGTGCCAGCTCACCCAGTGAGGGCAGACACCCAGTAGCCGCGGGAACTGAAGCTTTCTTT.

The V gene is TRBV5-1, the J gene TRBJ2-1; no clear D gene. CDR1 SGHRS and CDR2 YFSETQ come from the germline V gene. The CDR3 has 14 residues. The V and J ends lost 3 bases and 3 bases respectively, with 10 bases between them. The CDR3 sequence: CASSSNGVYNEQFF. CDR3 in DNA: TGCGCCAGCAGCTCCAATGGGGTCTACAATGAGCAGTTCTTC.

This clonotype was counted between two and nine times. The rearrangement joins TRBV10-3 to TRBJ1-5; 8 bases agree with TRBD1. CDR1 and CDR2 (germline): ENHRY, SYGVKD. CDR3 size: 16 residues. V dropped 4 bases and J dropped 1; count of bases not matched to a gene: 6. The CDR3 coding sequence is TGTGCCATCAGTGCAGCAGGGGGCGCGAGCAATCAGCCCCAGCATTTT. Amino acids: CAISAAGGASNQPQHF.

This chain connects TRBV29-1 to TRBJ2-7, with TRBD2 identical over 8 bases. V shed 4 bases, J shed 2 bases, and the junction held 4 bases outside the gene matches. This CDR3 comprises 13 residues. Germline values: CDR1 SQVTM, CDR2 ANQGSEA. The CDR3 nucleotides are TGCAGCGTTGGTACCGGGAGGGCCTACGAGCAGTACTTC. Residues: CSVGTGRAYEQYF.

This chain links TRBV12-3 or TRBV12-4 with TRBJ2-7, with 12 bases fitting TRBD1. With 6 bases clipped from V and 3 bases from J, the junction kept 6 bases outside the gene matches. The CDR3 spans 15 residues. The CDR3 loop reads CASRPGQGALYEQYF. CDR3 DNA: TGTGCCAGCAGACCGGGACAGGGGGCTCTCTACGAGCAGTACTTC.

A few counts support this clonotype. The V gene is TRBV29-1, the J gene TRBJ2-3, with D maybe TRBD1 (6 bases). V lost 1 base and J 5 bases, leaving 16 bases between the germline ends. The CDR3 is made up of 15 amino acids. The V gene's germline CDR1 is SQVTM and CDR2 ANQGSEA. CDR3 coding DNA: TGCAGCGTTGAAGGCCAGTCAGGGGAAATAGATACGCAGTATTTT. This sequence encodes CSVEGQSGEIDTQYF.

This clonotype was seen at least ten times. The V call is TRBV27, the J call TRBJ1-3; no definite D call. V was pared by 0 bases and J by 7 bases, with 13 bases between. CDR1 is MNHEY and CDR2 is SMNVEV in the germline V gene (reference sequence). The CDR3 sequence is 15 residues long. Here the CDR3 reads CASSLSLHLGNTIYF. CDR3 DNA sequence: TGTGCCAGCAGTTTATCCCTGCATCTTGGGAACACCATATATTTT.

This clonotype showed up many times. The chain is built from TRBV10-2 and TRBJ2-7; D remains unclear. The V gene's germline CDR1 is WSHSY and CDR2 SAAADI. Trimming took 3 bases from V and 4 from J, leaving 13 bases between them. The CDR3 is 14 amino acids. The CDR3 DNA reads as TGCGCCAGCAGTGATGACGGTTTGGAATACGAGCAGTACTTC. Residues: CASSDDGLEYEQYF.

This clonotype was observed at least ten times. The gene calls are TRBV29-1 and TRBJ2-1; 11 bases align to TRBD2. The CDR3 spans 18 residues. Germline CDR1 is SQVTM and CDR2 is ANQGSEA. V trimming: 1 base; J trimming: 0 bases; junction bases outside the gene matches: 8. The CDR3 DNA reads as TGCAGCGTTGAAGGTAGCGGGAGGGCCTCGAGCTCCTACAATGAGCAGTTCTTC. Protein product: CSVEGSGRASSSYNEQFF.

This clonotype has a handful of counts. The chain has TRBV28 and TRBJ2-3; no reliable D call. The CDR3 has 12 amino acids. Per germline, CDR1 MDHEN and CDR2 SYDVKM. Trimming left V 0 bases short and J 3 bases short, with 1 base between. CDR3 loop: CASSLWTDTQYF. For the CDR3, the DNA is TGTGCCAGCAGTTTATGGACAGATACGCAGTATTTT.

This clonotype has at least ten counts. V usage is TRBV11-2 and J usage is TRBJ2-3; no definite D call. Trimming pared 0 bases from V and 8 bases from J, leaving 9 bases between. Germline V gene sequence: CDR1 SGHAT, CDR2 FQNNGV. The CDR3 is 13 amino acids. CDR3: CASSLEPIGTQYF. The CDR3 DNA reads as TGTGCCAGCAGCTTAGAACCCATCGGTACGCAGTATTTT.

Many counts were recorded for this clonotype. This chain joins TRBV7-9 and TRBJ1-1; a weak D match, TRBD1 (5 bases). Germline V gene lookup returns CDR1 SEHNR and CDR2 FQNEAQ (reference sequence). This CDR3 has 15 residues. The V end lost 4 bases, the J end lost 2 bases, and 14 bases lay between the germline ends. The CDR3 nucleotides read TGTGCCAGCAGCTCCTGGACCGGGACTAACACTGAAGCTTTCTTT. As protein: CASSSWTGTNTEAFF.

Only a few counts were recorded for this clonotype. V and J are TRBV6-1 and TRBJ2-1; 9 bases fit TRBD2. Germline V lookup: CDR1 MNHNS, CDR2 SASEGT. J gave up 8 bases and V 8 bases, and 13 bases lay outside the gene matches. This CDR3 comprises 15 residues. The CDR3 reads CASWARAGGPYEQFF. The CDR3 DNA reads as TGTGCCAGCTGGGCGAGGGCGGGAGGGCCCTATGAGCAGTTCTTC.

The chain has TRBV6-1 and TRBJ2-1; TRBD2 aligns across 11 bases. CDR1 and CDR2 (germline): MNHNS, SASEGT. V dropped 7 bases and J dropped 7; count of bases not matched to a gene: 3. The CDR3 extends over 13 amino acids. CDR3 region: CASKASGRNEQFF. The CDR3 DNA reads as TGTGCCAGCAAGGCTAGCGGGAGGAATGAGCAGTTCTTC.

The chain employs TRBV11-2 and TRBJ1-4; D not resolved. CDR1 is SGHAT and CDR2 is FQNNGV in the germline V gene. The length of the CDR3 is 16 residues. V lost 5 bases and J 0 bases, leaving 13 bases between the germline ends. CDR3 nucleotides: TGTGCCAGCAGCCCCCGAGGTGTGTCAACTAATGAAAAACTGTTTTTT. Residues: CASSPRGVSTNEKLFF.

This sequence joins TRBV29-1 and TRBJ2-1, with D hard to call. Deletions cut 6 bases from V and 6 bases from J, with 12 bases between. The CDR3 contains 12 residues. Germline V gene sequence: CDR1 SQVTM, CDR2 ANQGSEA. Here the CDR3 DNA reads TGCAGCGTACGGGTTGGGCGCAATGAGCAGTTCTTC. This gives the protein CSVRVGRNEQFF.

This chain's CDR3 is CSAPLADKKVDTQYF. Written as DNA, the CDR3 is TGCAGTGCACCTCTAGCGGATAAGAAGGTAGATACGCAGTATTTT. The J gene is TRBJ2-3, the V gene TRBV20-1; 7 bases line up with TRBD2. From germline, CDR1 is DFQATT and CDR2 SNEGSKA (reference sequence). CDR3 length: 15 amino acids. V was clipped by 6 bases and J by 5 bases; unmatched bases: 14.

This clonotype was detected only a few times. The chain recombines TRBV7-9 with TRBJ1-4; the D is unclear. There are 14 residues in the CDR3. The V end was cut by 5 bases, the J end by 0 bases, with 7 bases between. Germline V CDR1 and CDR2: SEHNR, FQNEAQ (reference sequence). Here the CDR3 reads CASSRTATNEKLFF. The DNA of the CDR3 is TGTGCCAGCAGCCGGACGGCAACTAATGAAAAACTGTTTTTT.

Ten or more counts support this clonotype. This chain uses TRBV19 with TRBJ2-7; D is unresolved. The CDR3 extends over 12 amino acids. Germline lookup yields CDR1 LNHDA and CDR2 SQIVND (reference sequence). The V end was cut by 11 bases, the J end by 2 bases, with 13 bases between. The CDR3 reads CASISPAYEQYF. The DNA of the CDR3 is TGTGCCTCCATCTCCCCCGCCTACGAGCAGTACTTC.

This clonotype was recorded many times. The chain carries TRBV5-8 and TRBJ2-5, with D uncertain. V lost 0 bases, J lost 4 bases, and 10 bases lay in between. Germline V CDR1 and CDR2: SGHTS, YDEGEE. The CDR3 loop spans 14 amino acids. CDR3 in DNA: TGTGCCAGCAGCTTGGCCTCTAGGACAGAGACCCAGTACTTC. This codes for CASSLASRTETQYF.

This clonotype has at least ten counts. The genes are TRBV19 and TRBJ2-7; tentatively, D is TRBD1 or TRBD2 (5 bases each). Deletions cut 6 bases from V and 4 bases from J, with 16 bases between. This CDR3 contains 14 residues. CDR1 is LNHDA and CDR2 is SQIVND in the germline V gene (reference sequence). DNA for the CDR3: TGTGCCAGTAGCTTCGGGACGGGCGGTTACGAGCAGTACTTC. Its translation: CASSFGTGGYEQYF.